This entry features one TCR beta chain sequence. Antigen: not known. These data come from a study of cytomegalovirus exposure and HLA in healthy donors. Study overall: Researchers previously reported finding about 110 million unique TCR beta sequences from 170 million or so T cells.

Germline V CDR1 and CDR2: LGHNA, YNFKEQ. The CDR3 has 14 amino acids. Trimming cost V 0 bases and J 8 bases, with 13 bases left between them. Study results and limitations: Association of roughly 18,000 TCR beta sequences with HLA alleles was found at 0.05 false discovery rate in a later analysis. In vitro data verified a few CMV-associated chains as specific for CMV antigens. Most TCR beta V segments were productive about 87% or about 30% of the time in an earlier analysis.

Use of 60 Vbeta and 13 Jbeta primers characterized the PCR. Repertoires were generated with immunoSEQ multiplex PCR, while TCRdb's copy carries only in-frame clones and drops some. This table holds more than 85,000 clones, under 80% found once. The TCR originated in a man aged 30 to 45 in good health and CMV-seropositive. Sample: PBMCs. The chain has TRBV4-2 and TRBJ1-2; the D is unclear. Here the CDR3 DNA reads TGTGCCAGCAGCCAAGATATGGCGGTTGGAGGCTACACCTTC. Protein sequence: CASSQDMAVGGYTF.